A selection of T cell receptor beta chains follows, all from one sample in a study of cytomegalovirus exposure and HLA in healthy donors. Data came from immunoSEQ multiplex PCR; TCRdb stores just in-frame clones and leaves some out. The data hold fewer than 200,000 clones, with more than 80% observed a single time. The sequenced sample consisted of PBMCs. The receptors stem from a woman aged 25 to 45 in good health and CMV-seropositive. Each CDR3 is given with its conserved first and last residue. D genes are given only for firm matches. A clone size is listed for some rows: how often the clone was seen (once, few, many), or a class if it is expanded.

abundance | j_gene | v_gene | d_gene | CDR3aa | CDR3nt
NA | TRBJ1-6 | TRBV7-3 | NA | CASSLTRDSPLHF | TGTGCCAGCAGCTTAACCAGGGATTCACCCCTCCACTTT
NA | TRBJ1-2 | TRBV10-3 | TRBD1 | CAIRTDRADYGYTF | TGTGCCATCAGGACGGACAGGGCCGACTATGGCTACACCTTC
NA | TRBJ2-5 | TRBV7-9 | TRBD2 | CSSSLALAGGQETQYF | TGTTCCAGCAGCTTAGCGCTAGCGGGGGGCCAGGAGACCCAGTACTTC
NA | TRBJ2-2 | TRBV7-9 | TRBD2 | CASSRGGAGELFF | TGTGCCAGCAGCCGCGGGGGGGCCGGGGAGCTGTTTTTT
NA | TRBJ2-7 | TRBV19 | TRBD2 | CASSPRASGSYEQYF | TGTGCCAGTAGTCCCCGGGCTAGCGGATCCTACGAGCAGTACTTC
NA | TRBJ1-6 | TRBV6-5 | NA | CASSTAGSWTLHF | TGTGCCAGCAGTACAGCTGGGAGCTGGACCCTCCACTTT
NA | TRBJ1-3 | TRBV4-2 | NA | CASSQKGWGNTIYF | TGTGCCAGCAGCCAAAAGGGGTGGGGAAACACCATATATTTT
NA | TRBJ1-4 | TRBV7-9 | TRBD1 | CASSFDRGDEKLFF | TGTGCCAGCAGCTTCGACAGGGGGGATGAAAAACTGTTTTTT
NA | TRBJ1-1 | TRBV11-1 | NA | CATRGGNTEAFF | TGTGCCACCCGGGGGGGGAACACTGAAGCTTTCTTT
NA | TRBJ1-2 | TRBV7-2 | TRBD1 | CASSSWGTGGGYGYTF | TGTGCCAGCAGCTCCTGGGGGACAGGGGGCGGCTATGGCTACACCTTC
NA | TRBJ2-1 | TRBV6-5 | NA | CASSYSTVYNEQFF | TGTGCCAGCAGTTACTCGACAGTTTACAATGAGCAGTTCTTC
few | TRBJ2-1 | TRBV2 | NA | CASSSQGSSYNEQFF | TGTGCCAGCAGTTCACAGGGATCCTCTTACAATGAGCAGTTCTTC
NA | TRBJ1-4 | TRBV7-7 | TRBD1 | CASSPRQGTNEKLFF | TGTGCCAGCAGCCCACGACAGGGGACTAATGAAAAACTGTTTTTT
NA | TRBJ1-2 | TRBV4-3 | NA | CASSRYGTEGRGDYGYTF | TGCGCCAGCAGCCGCTATGGGACGGAAGGCCGGGGGGACTATGGCTACACCTTC
NA | TRBJ1-2 | TRBV15 | NA | CATSRRNYGYTF | TGTGCCACCAGCAGGAGAAACTATGGCTACACCTTC
NA | TRBJ1-5 | TRBV4-3 | NA | CASSQDRLGDGLSQPQHF | TGCGCCAGCAGCCAAGATCGATTAGGGGATGGATTGAGTCAGCCCCAGCATTTT
NA | TRBJ2-1 | TRBV7-8 | NA | CASSGRRGGDNEQFF | TGTGCCAGCAGCGGGCGGAGGGGGGGCGACAATGAGCAGTTCTTC
few | TRBJ1-1 | TRBV7-9 | TRBD1 | CASSFGQEDTEAFF | TGTGCCAGCAGCTTCGGACAGGAAGACACTGAAGCTTTCTTT
NA | TRBJ2-2 | TRBV6-5 | TRBD1 | CASSYGRGLEPGELFF | TGTGCCAGCAGTTACGGCAGGGGGCTAGAGCCCGGGGAGCTGTTTTTT
NA | TRBJ1-1 | TRBV4-3 | TRBD1 | CASSQVGVGQGYTEAFF | TGCGCCAGCAGCCAAGTCGGGGTGGGACAGGGATACACTGAAGCTTTCTTT
NA | TRBJ2-1 | TRBV4-2 | TRBD2 | CASSQAGTSGYNEQFF | TGTGCCAGCAGCCAGGCTGGGACTAGCGGATACAATGAGCAGTTCTTC
NA | TRBJ1-4 | TRBV5-5 | NA | CASSVTGWTNEKLFF | TGTGCCAGCAGCGTAACAGGGTGGACTAATGAAAAACTGTTTTTT
NA | TRBJ2-3 | TRBV5-4 | NA | CASSAPGSTDTQYF | TGTGCCAGCAGCGCCCCGGGGAGCACAGATACGCAGTATTTT
NA | TRBJ1-1 | TRBV4-3 | TRBD1 | CASSQAAGQEGVAGNTEAFF | TGCGCCAGCAGCCAAGCCGCCGGACAGGAGGGTGTTGCGGGGAACACTGAAGCTTTCTTT
NA | TRBJ2-5 | TRBV20-1 | NA | CSEGGQETQYF | TGCAGTGAGGGGGGGCAAGAGACCCAGTACTTC
NA | TRBJ2-7 | TRBV6-5 | TRBD1 | CASSYSTGQGLYEQYF | TGTGCCAGCAGTTACTCTACGGGACAGGGTTTGTACGAGCAGTACTTC
NA | TRBJ1-2 | TRBV7-9 | TRBD1 | CATRPGTEFGYTF | TGTGCCACCCGGCCCGGGACAGAGTTTGGCTACACCTTC
NA | TRBJ1-2 | TRBV6-1 | TRBD1 | CASSEVRGWYGYTF | TGTGCCAGCAGTGAAGTCAGGGGGTGGTATGGCTACACCTTC
NA | TRBJ1-2 | TRBV2 | NA | CARAGLSASYTF | TGTGCCAGGGCGGGACTATCGGCGAGCTACACCTTC
NA | TRBJ2-1 | TRBV7-9 | NA | CASSYNYNEQFF | TGTGCCAGCAGCTATAATTACAATGAGCAGTTCTTC
NA | TRBJ1-5 | TRBV5-6 | TRBD1 | CASANRGLGQPQHF | TGTGCCAGCGCAAACAGGGGTTTAGGGCAGCCCCAGCATTTT